This T cell receptor (beta chain) was recorded in a study of blood T cell repertoires in COVID-19. Study context: Sites across the United States, Italy and Spain contributed samples from acute and convalescent COVID-19. The cDNA or gDNA used as material had been derived from T cells, B-cell-depleted T cells, or PBMCs.

The authors' processing: Amplification from reference gene primers served as the basis for estimated nucleated cell counts. Repertoires were generated with immunoSEQ multiplex PCR, while TCRdb's copy carries only in-frame clones and drops some. The V and J calls and clone size come from that table; D and trimming were worked out from the DNA. The table shows under 250,000 clones, with about 82% occurring only once. Germline V gives CDR1 SGHRS, CDR2 YFSETQ. This CDR3 contains 15 residues. With V trimmed by 1 base and J by 4 bases, 5 bases remained unmatched. This TCR derives from a man aged 80 or over with acute or convalescent COVID-19. V gene TRBV5-1 combines with J gene TRBJ2-3, with TRBD2 identical over 8 bases. The sample consisted of peripheral blood. The CDR3 DNA reads TGCGCCAGCAGCTTGCCTAGCGGGCAGGCAGATACGCAGTATTTT. Protein product: CASSLPSGQADTQYF.